The clone carrying this T cell receptor (beta chain) appeared many times. This record belongs to a study of human T cells and chemical hapten exposure. The CDR3 extends over 13 amino acids. V lost 7 bases to trimming and J lost 7 bases, with 13 bases between them. Germline V CDR1 and CDR2: SEHNR, FQNEAQ (reference sequence). Sample time point: patch test 2, 6 weeks after DPC sensitization. As for treatment: therapeutic diphenylcyclopropenone sensitization with weekly scalp DPC. Alopecia patients deemed DPC-suitable, aged 18 to 70, excluding pregnancy. TCRdb independently ran MiXCR on the RACE reads; one entry per CDR3 protein. Of fewer than 100,000 distinct CDR3 sequences listed, 11% were seen once; the top ten hold roughly 1.5%.

The sequence came from a man between 18 and 29 years old with alopecia areata. Some clones in this sample may be carry-over from other donors' samples. The chain couples TRBV7-9 to TRBJ2-2; tentatively, D is TRBD1 (5 bases). Sequencing was performed on whole blood, taken in connection with sensitization to the hapten diphenylcyclopropenone (DPC). CDR3 DNA sequence: TGTGCCAGCAACTCAGGGTTCGTCGGGGAGCTGTTTTTT. Its protein is CASNSGFVGELFF.